The present T cell receptor beta chain was sequenced within a study of shared clonotypes between healthy human individuals. Study-wide background: CD4 naive and memory got three plates each, CD8 naive two, CD8 memory one.

Of note for this clone: Its antigen is not identified.

This CDR3 region has 14 residues. V was pared by 3 bases and J by 4 bases, with 4 bases of the junction left unmatched. Germline CDR1 is ENHRY and CDR2 is SYGVKD. Study-wide results and caveats: Relative to memory subsets, naive subsets generally showed larger estimated richness. The expectation was that sequencing depth would affect clonotype sharing among donors. Despite large depth, rarefaction showed incomplete sorted-subset sequencing.

CD8 cells classed as naive were CD45RO-negative and positively selected for CCR7, excluding terminally differentiated effector memory CD45RA+ cells. This table comes from immunoSEQ multiplex PCR, and its TCRdb copy is limited to in-frame clones, with some not included. This table has about 2 million clones, roughly 94% appearing once. The chain employs TRBV10-3 and TRBJ1-1, with 8 bases aligning to TRBD1. The sample comprised naive CD8+ T cells sorted from blood. This sequence was found in a man aged 18 to 35 in good health. CDR3: CAISDSTGGTEAFF. As DNA, the CDR3 is TGTGCCATCAGTGATTCAACAGGGGGCACTGAAGCTTTCTTT.